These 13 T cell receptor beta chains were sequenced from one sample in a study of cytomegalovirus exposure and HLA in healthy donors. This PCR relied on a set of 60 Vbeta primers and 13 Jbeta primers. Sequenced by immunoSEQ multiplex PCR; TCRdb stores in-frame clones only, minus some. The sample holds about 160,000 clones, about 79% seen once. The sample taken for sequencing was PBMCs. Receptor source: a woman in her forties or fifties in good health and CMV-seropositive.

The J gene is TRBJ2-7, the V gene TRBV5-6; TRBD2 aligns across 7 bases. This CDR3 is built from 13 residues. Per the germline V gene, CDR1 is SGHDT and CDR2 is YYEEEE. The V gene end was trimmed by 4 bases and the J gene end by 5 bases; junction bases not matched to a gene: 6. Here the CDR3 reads CASSREATHEQYF. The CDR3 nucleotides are TGTGCCAGCAGCCGGGAGGCAACCCACGAGCAGTACTTC.

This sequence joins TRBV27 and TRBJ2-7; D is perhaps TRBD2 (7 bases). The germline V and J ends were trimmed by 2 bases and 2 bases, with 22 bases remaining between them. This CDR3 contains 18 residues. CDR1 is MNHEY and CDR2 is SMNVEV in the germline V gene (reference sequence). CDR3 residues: CASSLVGGRANSPYEQYF. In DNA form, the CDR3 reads TGTGCCAGCAGTTTAGTGGGGGGGCGGGCTAATTCCCCCTACGAGCAGTACTTC.

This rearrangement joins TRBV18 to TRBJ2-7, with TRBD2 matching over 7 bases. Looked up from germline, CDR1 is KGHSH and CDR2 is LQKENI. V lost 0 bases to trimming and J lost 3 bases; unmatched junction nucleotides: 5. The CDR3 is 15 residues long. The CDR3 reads CASSPPSGANYEQYF. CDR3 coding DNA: TGTGCCAGCTCACCACCCAGCGGGGCCAACTACGAGCAGTACTTC.

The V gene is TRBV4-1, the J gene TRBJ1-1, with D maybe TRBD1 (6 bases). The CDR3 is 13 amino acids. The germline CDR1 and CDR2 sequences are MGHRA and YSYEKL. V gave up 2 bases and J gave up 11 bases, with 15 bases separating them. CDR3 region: CASSQSGTGLAFF. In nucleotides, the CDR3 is TGCGCCAGCAGCCAAAGTGGTACAGGGCTGGCTTTCTTT.

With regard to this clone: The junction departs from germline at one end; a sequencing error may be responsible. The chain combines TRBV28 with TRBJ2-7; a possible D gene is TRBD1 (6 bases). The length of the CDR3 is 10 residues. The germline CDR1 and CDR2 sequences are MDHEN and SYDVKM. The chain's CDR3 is CASSWDKLYF. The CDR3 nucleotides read TGTGCCAGCAGTTGGGACAAGCTCTATTTC. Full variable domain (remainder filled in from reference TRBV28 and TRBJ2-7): DVKVTQSSRYLVKRTGEKVFLECVQDMDHENMFWYRQDPGLGLRLIYFSYDVKMKEKGDIPEGYSVSREKKERFSLILESASTNQTSMYLCASSWDKLYFGPGTRLTVT.

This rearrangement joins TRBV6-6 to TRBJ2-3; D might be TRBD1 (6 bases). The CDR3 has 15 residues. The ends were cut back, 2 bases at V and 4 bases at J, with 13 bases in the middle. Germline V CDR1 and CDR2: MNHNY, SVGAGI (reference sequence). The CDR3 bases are TGTGCCAGCAGTTACGACAGGCGATTCCCAGATACGCAGTATTTT. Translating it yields CASSYDRRFPDTQYF.

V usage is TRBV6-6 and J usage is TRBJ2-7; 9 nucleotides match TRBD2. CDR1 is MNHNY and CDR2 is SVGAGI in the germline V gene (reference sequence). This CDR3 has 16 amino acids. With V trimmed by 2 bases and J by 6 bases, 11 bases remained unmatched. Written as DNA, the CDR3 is TGTGCCAGCAGTTACCCACCCTATCGGACTAGCGCCGAGCAGTACTTC. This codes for CASSYPPYRTSAEQYF.

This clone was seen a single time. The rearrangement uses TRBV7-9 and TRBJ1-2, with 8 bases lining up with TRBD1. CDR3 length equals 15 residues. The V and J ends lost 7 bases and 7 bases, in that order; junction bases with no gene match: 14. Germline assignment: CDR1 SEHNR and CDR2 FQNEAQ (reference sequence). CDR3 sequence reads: CASTLSAAGGGGYTF. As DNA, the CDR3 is TGTGCCAGCACGCTGTCGGCGGCAGGGGGCGGTGGCTACACCTTC.

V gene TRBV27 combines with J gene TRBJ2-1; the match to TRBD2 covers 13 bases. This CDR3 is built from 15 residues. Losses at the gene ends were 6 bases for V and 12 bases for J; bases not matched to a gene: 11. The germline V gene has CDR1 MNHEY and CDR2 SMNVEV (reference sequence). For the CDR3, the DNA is TGTGCCAGCAGCCCAGGGACTAGCGGGAATATTGCGCAGTTCTTC. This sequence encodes CASSPGTSGNIAQFF.

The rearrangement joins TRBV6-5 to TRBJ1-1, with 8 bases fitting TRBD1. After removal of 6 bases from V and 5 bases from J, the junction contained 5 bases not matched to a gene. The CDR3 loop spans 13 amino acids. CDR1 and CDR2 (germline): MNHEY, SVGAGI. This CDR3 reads CASRSGGATEAFF. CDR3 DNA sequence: TGTGCCAGCAGGTCAGGGGGCGCGACTGAAGCTTTCTTT.

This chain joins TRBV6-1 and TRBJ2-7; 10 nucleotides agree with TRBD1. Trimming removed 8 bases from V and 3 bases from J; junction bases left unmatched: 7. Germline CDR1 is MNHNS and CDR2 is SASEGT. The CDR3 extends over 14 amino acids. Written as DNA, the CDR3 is TGTGCCAGCCTCCGGGACAGGGGCATCTACGAGCAGTACTTC. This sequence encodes CASLRDRGIYEQYF.

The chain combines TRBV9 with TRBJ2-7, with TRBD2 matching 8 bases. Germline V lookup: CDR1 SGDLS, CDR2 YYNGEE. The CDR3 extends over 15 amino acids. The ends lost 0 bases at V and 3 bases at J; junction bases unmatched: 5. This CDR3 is CASSVEASGLYEQYF. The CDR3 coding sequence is TGTGCCAGCAGCGTAGAGGCTAGCGGGCTCTACGAGCAGTACTTC.

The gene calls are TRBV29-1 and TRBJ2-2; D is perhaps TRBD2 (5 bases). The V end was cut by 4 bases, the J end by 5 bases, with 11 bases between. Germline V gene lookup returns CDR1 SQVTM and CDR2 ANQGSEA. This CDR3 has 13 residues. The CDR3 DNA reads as TGCAGCGTTGTTAGCGCGTGGACCGGGGAGCTGTTTTTT. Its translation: CSVVSAWTGELFF.